What follows are 15 T cell receptor beta chains derived from one specimen sequenced in a study of T cells after yellow fever vaccination. MiXCR, run by TCRdb on the 5' RACE reads, gives a single entry per CDR3 protein. This table has hundreds of thousands of distinct CDR3 sequences, roughly 19% appearing once. The source material was PBMCs, sampled 15 days after the yellow fever booster vaccination. Source of these receptors: a man aged 25-45 years who received the YFV17D yellow fever vaccine.

This chain joins TRBV12-3 or TRBV12-4 and TRBJ2-1; possibly TRBD2 for D (6 bases). V was trimmed by 7 bases and J by 1 base, leaving 14 bases between them. The CDR3 extends over 15 amino acids. The CDR3 region is CASTTGLQSYNEQFF. The CDR3 region has the DNA TGTGCCAGCACCACGGGACTGCAATCCTACAATGAGCAGTTCTTC.

The chain employs TRBV20-1 and TRBJ2-7; D gene unclear. Trimming cost V 5 bases and J 0 bases, with 8 bases left between them. Germline V gives CDR1 DFQATT, CDR2 SNEGSKA (reference sequence). The CDR3 length is 12 residues. The chain's CDR3 is CSAGGRSYEQYF. Here the CDR3 DNA reads TGCAGTGCTGGTGGACGCTCCTACGAGCAGTACTTC.

This clonotype was seen more than once but under ten times. The chain is built from TRBV18 and TRBJ2-3; unclear D gene. V lost 3 bases to trimming and J lost 1 base, with 11 bases between them. CDR3 size: 15 residues. The germline CDR1 and CDR2 sequences are KGHSH and LQKENI. Here the CDR3 reads CASSPITTRTDTQYF. Written as DNA, the CDR3 is TGTGCCAGCTCACCGATAACTACTCGCACAGATACGCAGTATTTT.

This clonotype has just a few counts. The rearrangement uses TRBV19 and TRBJ2-7, with a weak D call TRBD2 (6 bases). The germline gives CDR1 LNHDA, CDR2 SQIVND (reference sequence). The CDR3 contains 13 residues. Trimming left V 5 bases short and J 2 bases short, with 10 bases between. CDR3 DNA sequence: TGTGCCAGTAGTTCGGCGGGGCCCTACGAGCAGTACTTC. The encoded protein is CASSSAGPYEQYF.

The J gene is TRBJ2-3, the V gene TRBV28; TRBD2 agrees at 13 bases. The junction had 3 bases not matched to a gene; V was cut back by 6 bases and J by 6 bases. The CDR3 runs 14 residues. CDR1 and CDR2 (germline): MDHEN, SYDVKM. The CDR3 spells CASRGTSGIDTQYF. CDR3 nucleotides: TGTGCCAGCAGGGGGACTAGCGGGATCGATACGCAGTATTTT.

V is TRBV14 and J is TRBJ1-1; weak D call: TRBD1 (5 bases). CDR3 length equals 14 residues. Germline CDR1 SGHDN, CDR2 FVKESK. V was trimmed by 4 bases and J by 7 bases, leaving 16 bases between them. The chain's CDR3 is CASSRLGGTGEAFF. In DNA, the CDR3 is TGTGCCAGCAGCCGATTGGGGGGGACCGGTGAAGCTTTCTTT.

This chain links TRBV7-6 with TRBJ1-1; possible D gene TRBD1, 5 bases. The CDR3 has 12 residues. Germline V CDR1 and CDR2: SGHVS, FNYEAQ. Between the trimmed V and J ends, which lost 1 base and 10 bases, there was a span of 10 bases. CDR3 loop: CASSLDSGGAFF. Written as DNA, the CDR3 is TGTGCCAGCAGCTTAGATTCTGGGGGAGCTTTCTTT.

The chain is built from TRBV5-1 and TRBJ2-1; 10 bases agree with TRBD2. The CDR3 loop spans 16 amino acids. Germline CDR1 is SGHRS and CDR2 is YFSETQ. Trimming at V came to 4 bases and at J to 10 bases, leaving 14 bases not matched to a gene. CDR3 bases: TGCGCCAGCAGCCCTGCCTCTAGCGGGAGTGGACTAGAGCAGTTCTTC. This encodes CASSPASSGSGLEQFF.

This clonotype turned up a few times. The rearrangement uses TRBV5-1 and TRBJ2-3, with D possibly TRBD1 on 6 matching bases. Germline V gene sequence: CDR1 SGHRS, CDR2 YFSETQ. The V end lost 1 base, the J end lost 2 bases, and 8 bases lay between the germline ends. This CDR3 spans 14 amino acids. The CDR3 DNA reads as TGCGCCAGCAGCTTGACAGGGCCCACAGATACGCAGTATTTT. Residues: CASSLTGPTDTQYF.

This chain's CDR3 is CASSQADGDYNEQFF. CDR3 nucleotide sequence: TGCGCCAGCAGCCAAGCGGACGGGGACTACAATGAGCAGTTCTTC. The chain has TRBV4-3 and TRBJ2-1, with a tentative D call TRBD2 (5 bases). Trimming cost V 1 base and J 3 bases, with 10 bases left between them. This CDR3 region has 15 residues. The germline gives CDR1 LGHNA, CDR2 YSLEER.

The V gene is TRBV6-6, the J gene TRBJ1-5; the match to TRBD1 covers 7 bases. V shed 6 bases, J shed 4 bases, and the junction held 3 bases outside the gene matches. Germline CDR1 is MNHNY and CDR2 is SVGAGI (reference sequence). The CDR3 contains 13 residues. The CDR3 loop reads CASRGDSNQPQHF. The DNA of the CDR3 is TGTGCCAGCAGGGGGGACAGTAATCAGCCCCAGCATTTT.

This clonotype was observed a handful of times. This chain connects TRBV6-5 to TRBJ2-3, with D uncertain. Looked up from germline, CDR1 is MNHEY and CDR2 is SVGAGI. The CDR3 has 11 residues. The V end lost 10 bases, the J end lost 8 bases, and 13 bases lay between the germline ends. CDR3 sequence (DNA): TGTGCCACCACCTTCGGTAGTACGCAGTATTTT. Its protein is CATTFGSTQYF.

J is TRBJ2-7 and V is TRBV3-1; 9 nucleotides agree with TRBD2. V lost 4 bases to trimming and J lost 2 bases; unmatched junction nucleotides: 6. Germline V lookup: CDR1 LGHDT, CDR2 YNNKEL (reference sequence). CDR3 length equals 15 residues. The CDR3 DNA sequence: TGTGCCAGCAGCCCGCGACTAGCGGTCCCCTACGAGCAGTACTTC. Residues: CASSPRLAVPYEQYF.

The chain has TRBV15 and TRBJ2-3; D could derive from TRBD1 or TRBD2 (6 bases each). Deletions cut 4 bases from V and 9 bases from J, with 17 bases between. This CDR3 has 14 residues. The germline CDR1 and CDR2 sequences are LNHNV and YYDKDF (reference sequence). The CDR3 DNA sequence: TGTGCCACCAGCACCTACGGAGGGGGACTGACGCAGTATTTT. Its translation: CATSTYGGGLTQYF.

This clonotype was seen many times. The chain joins TRBV19 to TRBJ2-2; 9 nucleotides agree with TRBD1. J lost 0 bases, V lost 8 bases, and 4 bases had no gene match. This CDR3 spans 15 amino acids. Germline loops: CDR1 LNHDA, CDR2 SQIVND (reference sequence). CDR3 nucleotides: TGTGCCAGTCTGAGGACAGGGGCGAACACCGGGGAGCTGTTTTTT. Residues: CASLRTGANTGELFF.